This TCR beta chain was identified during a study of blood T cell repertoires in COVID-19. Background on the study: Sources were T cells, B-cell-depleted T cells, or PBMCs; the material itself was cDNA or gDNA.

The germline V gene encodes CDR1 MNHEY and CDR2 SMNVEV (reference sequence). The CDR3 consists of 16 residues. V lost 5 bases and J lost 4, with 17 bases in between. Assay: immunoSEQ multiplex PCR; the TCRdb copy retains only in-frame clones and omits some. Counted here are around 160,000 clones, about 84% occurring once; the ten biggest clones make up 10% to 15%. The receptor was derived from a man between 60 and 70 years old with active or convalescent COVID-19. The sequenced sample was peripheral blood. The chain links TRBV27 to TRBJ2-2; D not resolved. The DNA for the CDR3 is TGTGCCAGCAGTCCCAACACCCCCGTATTCACCGGGGAGCTGTTTTTT. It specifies CASSPNTPVFTGELFF.